The clone carrying this T cell receptor (beta chain) turned up a few times. What it binds is not known. The sample comes from a study of T-cell memory formation after mild COVID-19. Overall study: TCR clusters showed largely donor specificity. General study points: Prior to infection, memory already included some responding clones, suggesting cross-reactive memory joined. Contracting CD4+ clones sat mainly in CM and EM; CD8+ in EMRA. Clones that shrank (day 15 to 85) were balanced CD4/CD8, whereas later expanders leaned CD4+.

Each CDR3 protein is one row after TCRdb ran MiXCR on the 5' RACE reads. This table holds about 470,000 distinct CDR3 sequences, roughly 25% found once. Germline assignment: CDR1 MNHNS and CDR2 SASEGT. The CDR3 spans 13 residues. V shed 4 bases and J shed 8 bases, with 12 bases lying between them. Input material: PBMCs or a T cell subset sorted from them (not recorded which). The chain carries TRBV6-1 and TRBJ2-1, with a tentative D call TRBD2 (7 bases). The receptor was isolated from an adult woman who had mild COVID-19 (a few samples of this study predate the infection). Cell type and time point are not known. The chain's CDR3 is CASSAPRGHEQFF. DNA for the CDR3: TGTGCCAGCAGTGCCCCGCGGGGGCATGAGCAGTTCTTC.